The 30 T cell receptor beta chains below come from one sample, sequenced in a study of beta chain features in type 1 diabetes. Study-wide results and limits: All four CD4+ subsets of Type 1 diabetes patients contained TCRB CDR3s that were moderately but significantly shorter.

Every isolated RNA sample was fully reverse transcribed, so sequencing captured expressed TCRB transcripts. The method was immunoSEQ multiplex PCR; TCRdb's version includes in-frame clones alone and lacks a portion of them. The sample gives under 55,000 clones, roughly 39% of which show up once; more than 1.4% is in the top ten. These receptors lack a known antigen. The sample was Tregs from blood. The receptors derive from a young man with type 1 diabetes.

CDR3 sequence: CASRSAGEPTGELFF. The DNA of the CDR3 is TGTGCCAGCAGGTCCGCCGGGGAGCCCACCGGGGAGCTGTTTTTT. V is TRBV28 and J is TRBJ2-2; D is perhaps TRBD2 (5 bases). The CDR3 runs 15 residues. Trimming removed 6 bases from V and 4 bases from J, with 15 bases in between. CDR1 is MDHEN and CDR2 is SYDVKM in the germline V gene.

CDR3 sequence: CASKISWTGRDTQYF. Here the CDR3 DNA reads TGTGCCAGCAAGATTTCTTGGACAGGGAGAGATACGCAGTATTTT. The chain is built from TRBV6-1 and TRBJ2-3; 8 bases match TRBD1. The germline V gene has CDR1 MNHNS and CDR2 SASEGT. The CDR3 has 15 residues. The junction had 11 bases not matched to a gene; V was cut back by 7 bases and J by 5 bases.

The gene calls are TRBV19 and TRBJ1-5; D is uncertain. CDR3 length equals 14 residues. Germline values: CDR1 LNHDA, CDR2 SQIVND (reference sequence). The germline V and J ends were trimmed by 7 bases and 0 bases, with 10 bases remaining between them. The CDR3 is CASKQANSNQPQHF. The CDR3 bases are TGTGCCAGTAAGCAGGCTAATAGCAATCAGCCCCAGCATTTT.

This chain joins TRBV9 and TRBJ2-1; D is possibly TRBD2 (5 bases). Germline CDR1 reads SGDLS; CDR2 reads YYNGEE. V lost 7 bases, J lost 0 bases, and 26 bases lay in between. The CDR3 loop spans 19 amino acids. The CDR3 here is CASRRGNTIDLSSYNEQFF. CDR3 nucleotide sequence: TGTGCCAGCCGGCGAGGGAATACTATAGATCTCAGCTCCTACAATGAGCAGTTCTTC. Supplemented by reference TRBV9 and TRBJ2-1, the full variable domain reads DSGVTQTPKHLITATGQRVTLRCSPRSGDLSVYWYQQSLDQGLQFLIQYYNGEERAKGNILERFSAQQFPDLHSELNLSSLELGDSALYFCASRRGNTIDLSSYNEQFFGPGTRLTVL.

This clone was detected only a few times. The rearrangement joins TRBV7-6 to TRBJ1-5; D is perhaps TRBD1 (6 bases). With 2 bases removed from V and 7 bases from J, the gap between germline ends came to 12 bases. The CDR3 spans 14 residues. The germline gives CDR1 SGHVS, CDR2 FNYEAQ. The CDR3 region is CASSLFGRGQPQHF. The CDR3 region has the DNA TGTGCCAGCAGCTTATTCGGCAGGGGACAGCCCCAGCATTTT. The whole variable domain, remainder taken from reference TRBV7-6 and TRBJ1-5, is GAGVSQSPRYKVTKRGQDVALRCDPISGHVSLYWYRQALGQGPEFLTYFNYEAQQDKSGLPNDRFSAERPEGSISTLTIQRTEQRDSAMYRCASSLFGRGQPQHFGDGTRLSIL.

This rearrangement joins TRBV7-2 to TRBJ2-1; D is unresolved. The V gene lost 1 base and the J gene lost 2 bases, with 9 bases spanning the gap. Germline V gives CDR1 SGHTA, CDR2 FQGNSA. The CDR3 loop spans 15 amino acids. The CDR3 bases are TGTGCCAGCAGCTTAGTTGGCGGCCCCTACAATGAGCAGTTCTTC. Protein: CASSLVGGPYNEQFF.

The chain has TRBV7-6 and TRBJ2-2; D is ambiguous. V was clipped by 1 base and J by 1 base, with 7 bases between them. The CDR3 totals 15 residues. The germline gives CDR1 SGHVS, CDR2 FNYEAQ. CDR3 in amino acids: CASSLVSVNTGELFF. CDR3 sequence (DNA): TGTGCCAGCAGCTTAGTTTCGGTGAACACCGGGGAGCTGTTTTTT.

V is TRBV5-6 and J is TRBJ2-7; 10 bases align to TRBD1. The CDR3 is 16 amino acids. Germline values: CDR1 SGHDT, CDR2 YYEEEE. V lost 4 bases and J lost 2; bases outside the gene matches: 9. In DNA, the CDR3 is TGTGCCAGCAGCAGGGGACAGGGGAGCGGTACCTACGAGCAGTACTTC. The encoded protein is CASSRGQGSGTYEQYF.

The gene calls are TRBV5-6 and TRBJ2-5; TRBD1 is a possible D gene (6 bases). Trimming left V 4 bases short and J 2 bases short, with 12 bases between. Germline CDR1 reads SGHDT; CDR2 reads YYEEEE. CDR3 length equals 14 residues. The CDR3 is CASSPQGLQETQYF. The CDR3 coding sequence is TGTGCCAGCAGCCCACAGGGTTTACAAGAGACCCAGTACTTC.

This chain links TRBV7-9 with TRBJ2-3; D may be TRBD2 (5 bases). V lost 4 bases and J 4 bases, leaving 15 bases between the germline ends. This CDR3 contains 15 residues. From germline, CDR1 is SEHNR and CDR2 FQNEAQ (reference sequence). The CDR3 spells CASSSPAGISDTQYF. DNA for the CDR3: TGTGCCAGCAGCTCGCCGGCGGGCATCTCAGATACGCAGTATTTT.

Worth noting for this clone: Compared with germline, one end of the junction differs, possibly owing to a read error. The J gene is TRBJ2-3, the V gene TRBV7-8; 10 nucleotides agree with TRBD2. Germline values: CDR1 SGHVS, CDR2 FQNEAQ. CDR3 size: 12 residues. The CDR3 DNA follows: TGTGCCAGCAGCCTAGCGGGAGTCGGGCAGTATTTT. Translated, it gives CASSLAGVGQYF.

The rearrangement uses TRBV5-8 and TRBJ2-4; possible D gene TRBD1, 5 bases. Germline values: CDR1 SGHTS, CDR2 YDEGEE. V was trimmed by 3 bases and J by 0 bases, leaving 7 bases between them. The CDR3 is made up of 14 amino acids. DNA of the CDR3: TGTGCCAGCAGCTCCCAGGGAGCCAAAAACATTCAGTACTTC. This translates into CASSSQGAKNIQYF.

This clone has only a few counts. The rearrangement links TRBV25-1 to TRBJ1-6; unclear D gene. V lost 0 bases and J lost 9, with 9 bases in between. Germline loops: CDR1 MGHDK, CDR2 SYGVNS. CDR3 length equals 14 residues. The CDR3 region is CASSEYPEASPLHF. CDR3 DNA: TGTGCCAGCAGTGAATATCCGGAGGCTTCACCCCTCCACTTT.

This chain links TRBV19 with TRBJ2-1; D is unclear. Trimming cost V 3 bases and J 2 bases, with 8 bases left between them. This CDR3 is 14 amino acids long. CDR1 is LNHDA, CDR2 SQIVND, per germline (reference sequence). As DNA, the CDR3 is TGTGCCAGTAGTATGATCCAGGCCTACAATGAGCAGTTCTTC. This translates into CASSMIQAYNEQFF.

This clone was observed a handful of times. The genes are TRBV2 and TRBJ1-4, with 9 positions matching TRBD1. V lost 0 bases to trimming and J lost 11 bases; unmatched junction nucleotides: 4. There are 14 residues in the CDR3. Per the germline V gene, CDR1 is SNHLY and CDR2 is FYNNEI. The CDR3 bases are TGTGCCAGCAGTGAAGCACAGGGGGCGGCGAAACTGTTTTTT. Amino acids: CASSEAQGAAKLFF.

The chain employs TRBV9 and TRBJ2-5, with 9 bases matching TRBD2. CDR1 SGDLS and CDR2 YYNGEE come from the germline V gene. V shed 0 bases, J shed 4 bases, and the junction held 7 bases outside the gene matches. This CDR3 has 16 residues. The CDR3 region is CASSVGAAGGAETQYF. As DNA, the CDR3 is TGTGCCAGCAGCGTAGGTGCGGCGGGAGGGGCAGAGACCCAGTACTTC. Drawing the rest from reference TRBV9 and TRBJ2-5, the complete variable domain is DSGVTQTPKHLITATGQRVTLRCSPRSGDLSVYWYQQSLDQGLQFLIQYYNGEERAKGNILERFSAQQFPDLHSELNLSSLELGDSALYFCASSVGAAGGAETQYFGPGTRLLVL.

The chain joins TRBV5-1 to TRBJ2-1, with TRBD2 identical over 10 bases. There are 18 residues in the CDR3. Germline CDR1 SGHRS, CDR2 YFSETQ. Trimming at V came to 4 bases and at J to 0 bases, leaving 10 bases not matched to a gene. DNA of the CDR3: TGCGCCAGCAGCACAGGACTAGCGGTACCGAGCTCCTACAATGAGCAGTTCTTC. Amino acids: CASSTGLAVPSSYNEQFF.

The V and J genes are TRBV28 and TRBJ1-5, with 8 bases matching TRBD1. V trimming: 6 bases; J trimming: 5 bases; junction bases outside the gene matches: 6. The CDR3 sequence is 14 residues long. CDR1 is MDHEN, CDR2 SYDVKM, per germline. The CDR3 region is CASRPGQGYQPQHF. The CDR3 bases are TGTGCCAGCAGACCTGGACAGGGTTATCAGCCCCAGCATTTT.

The chain recombines TRBV30 with TRBJ2-3; 7 bases align to TRBD1. Trimming took 6 bases from V and 0 from J; bases not matched to a gene: 6. The CDR3 loop spans 14 amino acids. Germline CDR1 is GTSNPN and CDR2 is SVGIG (reference sequence). DNA for the CDR3: TGTGCCTGCCAGACAGGGAAAAGCACAGATACGCAGTATTTT. Protein: CACQTGKSTDTQYF.

The rearrangement links TRBV27 to TRBJ1-4; 7 bases line up with TRBD1. CDR1 is MNHEY and CDR2 is SMNVEV in the germline V gene (reference sequence). The CDR3 consists of 12 residues. After removal of 3 bases from V and 13 bases from J, the junction contained 5 bases not matched to a gene. CDR3 DNA sequence: TGTGCCAGCAGTTTTACAGGGGCGGCACTGTTTTTT. It codes for CASSFTGAALFF.

V gene TRBV5-6 combines with J gene TRBJ2-1; 12 bases match TRBD2. V lost 2 bases to trimming and J lost 9 bases; unmatched junction nucleotides: 6. CDR1 SGHDT and CDR2 YYEEEE come from the germline V gene. This CDR3 contains 15 residues. In nucleotides, the CDR3 is TGTGCCAGCAGCTTACTAGCGGGAGGCCGGGTTGAGCAGTTCTTC. Translating it yields CASSLLAGGRVEQFF. The entire variable domain, with the rest obtained from reference TRBV5-6 and TRBJ2-1, is as follows: DAGVTQSPTHLIKTRGQQVTLRCSPKSGHDTVSWYQQALGQGPQFIFQYYEEEERQRGNFPDRFSGHQFPNYSSELNVNALLLGDSALYLCASSLLAGGRVEQFFGPGTRLTVL.

The V gene is TRBV11-3, the J gene TRBJ2-1; TRBD2 matches at 7 bases. The V gene end was trimmed by 3 bases and the J gene end by 0 bases; junction bases not matched to a gene: 2. From germline, CDR1 is SGHNT and CDR2 YENEEA. The CDR3 is 15 amino acids. The CDR3 DNA reads TGTGCCAGCAGCTTTGGGAGGGCCTCCTACAATGAGCAGTTCTTC. Amino acid sequence: CASSFGRASYNEQFF.

The chain combines TRBV7-3 with TRBJ1-3; D may be TRBD2 (5 bases). The DNA end is more similar to TRBJ2-2, so the J call may be wrong. The length of the CDR3 is 17 residues. Germline-derived CDR1 and CDR2 are SGHTA and FQGTGA. The CDR3 DNA reads as TGTGCCAGCAGCTTAGGGCCCCCCAGCGGGAACACCGGGGAGCTGTTTTTT. It translates to CASSLGPPSGNTGELFF.

The chain links TRBV6-5 to TRBJ2-7; weak D call: TRBD2 (5 bases). CDR3 length: 13 amino acids. V was trimmed by 5 bases and J by 6 bases, leaving 14 bases between them. CDR1 MNHEY and CDR2 SVGAGI come from the germline V gene. In DNA, the CDR3 is TGTGCCAGCAGTCTTACGAGGGTACTCGAGCAGTACTTC. It codes for CASSLTRVLEQYF.

This sequence joins TRBV5-4 and TRBJ2-7; 10 nucleotides match TRBD1. The V and J ends lost 4 bases and 4 bases, in that order; junction bases with no gene match: 5. The CDR3 consists of 14 residues. Germline values: CDR1 SGHNT, CDR2 YYREEE (reference sequence). The CDR3 here is CASSLDRGRYEQYF. The CDR3 coding sequence is TGTGCCAGCAGCCTAGACAGGGGGCGATACGAGCAGTACTTC. Based on the CDR3 plus reference TRBV5-4 and TRBJ2-7, the full variable domain is ETGVTQSPTHLIKTRGQQVTLRCSSQSGHNTVSWYQQALGQGPQFIFQYYREEENGRGNFPPRFSGLQFPNYSSELNVNALELDDSALYLCASSLDRGRYEQYFGPGTRLTVT.

The chain recombines TRBV6-1 with TRBJ2-7, with TRBD1 matching over 7 bases. This CDR3 contains 14 residues. The germline V gene has CDR1 MNHNS and CDR2 SASEGT. Trimming at V came to 6 bases and at J to 2 bases, leaving 7 bases not matched to a gene. The CDR3 sequence: CASRKGQLPYEQYF. Written as DNA, the CDR3 is TGTGCCAGCAGGAAGGGACAGCTTCCCTACGAGCAGTACTTC.

V is TRBV30 and J is TRBJ2-3; 7 bases match TRBD2. Trimming cost V 0 bases and J 4 bases; bases outside gene matches: 10. Germline CDR1 and CDR2: GTSNPN and SVGIG (reference sequence). The CDR3 is 16 amino acids. The CDR3 is CAWSVLMGGPADTQYF. Here the CDR3 DNA reads TGTGCCTGGAGTGTACTGATGGGAGGGCCAGCAGATACGCAGTATTTT.

The V and J genes are TRBV20-1 and TRBJ1-3, with D uncertain. Trimming pared 6 bases from V and 2 bases from J, leaving 5 bases between. The CDR3 has 11 amino acids. Germline V gene lookup returns CDR1 DFQATT and CDR2 SNEGSKA (reference sequence). CDR3 in amino acids: CSARAGNTIYF. The CDR3 nucleotides read TGCAGTGCCCGAGCTGGAAACACCATATATTTT.

The chain links TRBV6-1 to TRBJ2-3; D is undetermined. The ends were cut back, 2 bases at V and 3 bases at J, with 3 bases in the middle. CDR1 is MNHNS, CDR2 SASEGT, per germline. The CDR3 contains 12 residues. The CDR3 loop is CASSEQTDTQYF. As DNA, the CDR3 is TGTGCCAGCAGTGAACAGACAGATACGCAGTATTTT.

V and J are TRBV7-9 and TRBJ1-1; weak D call: TRBD1 (5 bases). CDR1 and CDR2 (germline): SEHNR, FQNEAQ (reference sequence). Trimming took 0 bases from V and 3 from J, leaving 11 bases between them. This CDR3 comprises 15 residues. CDR3 amino acids: CASSLASGGDTEAFF. The CDR3, as DNA: TGTGCCAGCAGCTTAGCTAGCGGGGGAGACACTGAAGCTTTCTTT.